A selection of T cell receptor beta chains follows, all from one sample in a study of neurological immune-mediated disorders. TCRdb fed the 5' RACE reads into MiXCR, producing one record per CDR3 protein. The table includes about 66,000 distinct CDR3 sequences, about 3.4% detected once. Source material: PBMCs. All receptors come from a man aged 40-49 years with multiple sclerosis. CDR3s include the opening cysteine and the closing phenylalanine or tryptophan. The order of the fields is D gene, clone size, J gene, V gene, CDR3 DNA, CDR3 protein. D genes are given only for firm matches. The size entry is marked missing in some rows and otherwise reads once, few, many or a size class.

TRBD1 | many | TRBJ2-2 | TRBV2 | TGTGCCAGCAAGCACGGACAGGGGGCAATCGGGGAGCTGTTTTTT | CASKHGQGAIGELFF
TRBD1 | . | TRBJ1-5 | TRBV10-1 | TGCGCCAGGGACAGGAGCAATCAGCCCCAGCATTTT | CARDRSNQPQHF
. | . | TRBJ2-3 | TRBV12-3/TRBV12-4 | TGTGCCAGCAGTTTAGGGGATGCGGATACGCAGTATTTT | CASSLGDADTQYF
. | many | TRBJ1-6 | TRBV10-3 | TGTGCCATCAGTGAGTCGGGGGCCAGGGCGAATTCACCCCTCCACTTT | CAISESGARANSPLHF
TRBD1 | many | TRBJ2-1 | TRBV20-1 | TGCAGTGCTGCCCCGGGACAGGTAATTGAGCAGTTCTTC | CSAAPGQVIEQFF
. | many | TRBJ2-2 | TRBV6-4 | TGTGCCAGCAGTGACAGGGACACCGGGGAGCTGTTTTTT | CASSDRDTGELFF
TRBD2 | many | TRBJ2-5 | TRBV7-2 | TGTGCCAGCAGCCATGGACTAGCGGGAGAAGAGACCCAGTACTTC | CASSHGLAGEETQYF
. | many | TRBJ1-6 | TRBV20-1 | TGCGTTGTCCAGCAGTCTAATTCACCCCTCCACTTT | CVVQQSNSPLHF
. | many | TRBJ2-7 | TRBV2 | TGTGCCAGCACTAGTAGCAGCTACGAGCAGTACTTC | CASTSSSYEQYF
TRBD2 | few | TRBJ2-4 | TRBV30 | TGTGCCTGGAGACTAGCGGGAGGGCCTCAAAACATTCAGTACTTC | CAWRLAGGPQNIQYF
TRBD1 | many | TRBJ2-2 | TRBV5-1 | TGCGCCAGCAGCTTGACGGGGACAGACAACACCGGGGAGCTGTTTTTT | CASSLTGTDNTGELFF
. | many | TRBJ1-5 | TRBV7-9 | TGTGCCGCAAGGCCCCTTAGCAATCAGCCCCAGCATTTT | CAARPLSNQPQHF
. | many | TRBJ2-1 | TRBV5-1 | TGCGCCAGCAGCTTGGACGGGGAACCCTCCTACAATGAGCAGTTCTTC | CASSLDGEPSYNEQFF
. | many | TRBJ2-3 | TRBV5-1 | TGCGCCAGCAGCTTGGAGGGGTTAGCGGCAGATACGCAGTATTTT | CASSLEGLAADTQYF
TRBD2 | many | TRBJ2-2 | TRBV20-1 | TGCAGTGCTAGCGGGACTAGCGGGAAGAAGGGTGACACCGGGGAGCTGTTTTTT | CSASGTSGKKGDTGELFF
. | many | TRBJ1-3 | TRBV6-5 | TGTGCCAGCAGTTACGGGAACTCTGGAAACACCATATATTTT | CASSYGNSGNTIYF
. | many | TRBJ1-4 | TRBV7-9 | TGTGCCAGCAGCTTACATGAGGGGGCTAATGAAAAACTGTTTTTT | CASSLHEGANEKLFF
TRBD1 | many | TRBJ2-3 | TRBV11-1 | TGTGCCAGCAGCATCCGGGACAGAAGCACAGATACGCAGTATTTT | CASSIRDRSTDTQYF
TRBD2 | many | TRBJ2-3 | TRBV2 | TGTGCCAGCAGTTTCCATTTAGCGGGAGGGCCGCGTCCAGATACGCAGTATTTT | CASSFHLAGGPRPDTQYF
. | . | TRBJ1-5 | TRBV6-5 | TGTGCCACCCGACGAGGGGGGAATAAGACCCAGAATTTT | CATRRGGNKTQNF
. | many | TRBJ2-7 | TRBV7-6 | TGTGCCAGCAGCTTAGAGCTGGGGGCCCTCGAGCAGTACTTC | CASSLELGALEQYF
. | many | TRBJ1-6 | TRBV29-1 | TGCAGCGTATCGAGCAGGGGCAATTCACCCCTCCACTTT | CSVSSRGNSPLHF
. | many | TRBJ1-4 | TRBV6-6 | TGTGCCACCACTGGGAATGAAAAACTGTTTTTT | CATTGNEKLFF
. | many | TRBJ1-1 | TRBV5-1 | TGCGCCAGCAGCTTGGGGGCCAGGAACACTGAAGCTTTCTTT | CASSLGARNTEAFF
. | many | TRBJ1-2 | TRBV11-2 | TGTGCCAGCAGCTTAGATACCGAGCCCTACACCTTC | CASSLDTEPYTF
TRBD1 | many | TRBJ2-1 | TRBV20-1 | TGCAGTGCTAGAGATCAGAATTACGGGACAGACTACAATGAGCAGTTCTTC | CSARDQNYGTDYNEQFF
. | many | TRBJ1-1 | TRBV6-6 | TGTGCCAGCAGCCTTGACAGGTTCGAAGCTTTCTTT | CASSLDRFEAFF
. | many | TRBJ1-5 | TRBV10-3 | TGTGCCATCAGTGAGTCTGGGTGGAATAAGACCCAGAATTTT | CAISESGWNKTQNF
. | medium-sized | TRBJ2-1 | TRBV5-1 | TGCGCCAGCAGTAAGAACCCGACGGACTCCTACAATGAGCAGTTCTTC | CASSKNPTDSYNEQFF
. | many | TRBJ1-4 | TRBV29-1 | TGCAGCGTTGCTGAGGGAAGCACTAATGAAAAACTGTTTTTT | CSVAEGSTNEKLFF
. | many | TRBJ1-4 | TRBV20-1 | TGCAGTGCTAGAGTTGGGGACGGTGAAAAACTGTTTTTT | CSARVGDGEKLFF
TRBD2 | many | TRBJ2-3 | TRBV15 | TGTGCCACCAGCAGAGATCGGGTGAACGGGAGGGCCACCGATACGCAGTATTTT | CATSRDRVNGRATDTQYF
. | many | TRBJ1-1 | TRBV2 | TGTGCCAGCGGGACACCTAACACTGAAGCTTTCTTT | CASGTPNTEAFF
. | many | TRBJ1-5 | TRBV7-2 | TGTGCCAGCAGCCAGACCACGGTCGGTCAGCCCCAGCATTTT | CASSQTTVGQPQHF
. | many | TRBJ2-3 | TRBV12-3/TRBV12-4 | TGTGCCAGCAGTAACAGGGGGAGGGCAGATACGCAGTATTTT | CASSNRGRADTQYF
. | many | TRBJ1-1 | TRBV12-3/TRBV12-4 | TGTGCCAGCAGTTTAGACCCGGGGCGCCCTGAAGCTTTCTTT | CASSLDPGRPEAFF